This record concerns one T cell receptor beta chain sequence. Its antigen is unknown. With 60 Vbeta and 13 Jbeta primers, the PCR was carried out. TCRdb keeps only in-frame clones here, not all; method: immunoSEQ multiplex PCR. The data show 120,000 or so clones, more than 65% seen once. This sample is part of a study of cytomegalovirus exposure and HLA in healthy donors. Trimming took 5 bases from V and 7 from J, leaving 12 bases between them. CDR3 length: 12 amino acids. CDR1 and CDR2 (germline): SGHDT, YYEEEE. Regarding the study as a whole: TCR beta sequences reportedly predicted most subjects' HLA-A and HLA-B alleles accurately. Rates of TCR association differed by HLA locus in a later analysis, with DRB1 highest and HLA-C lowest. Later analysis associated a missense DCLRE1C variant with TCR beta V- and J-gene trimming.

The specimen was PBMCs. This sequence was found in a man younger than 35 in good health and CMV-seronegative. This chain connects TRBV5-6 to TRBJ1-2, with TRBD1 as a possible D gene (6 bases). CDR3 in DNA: TGTGCCAGCAGACAAACAGGGTCTGGCTACACCTTC. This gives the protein CASRQTGSGYTF.